The 20 T cell receptor beta chains presented below share a single source sample, sequenced in a study of HIV-infected patients and healthy controls (dated by TCRdb to 2013 to 2016). Since whole blood was used without any cell fractionation, the repertoire reflected all peripheral T cells in unsorted form. The method was 5' RACE. Sequencing instrument: Illumina MiSeq. SuperScript III was used to reverse transcribe 500 ng RNA with primers targeting the alpha and beta constant regions. Separate alpha and beta chain libraries were generated by chain-specific third strand synthesis with multiplexing indices. TCRdb took the public reads, trimmed them with fastp at Q25, ran MiXCR for clone calling and kept in-frame beta chains. Each CDR3 protein gets just one entry, which takes the most common genes and DNA from the rows behind it. A total of fewer than 20,000 distinct CDR3 sequences appear in this sample, 6.5% to 7.5% of them only once. 6.5% to 9.5% of the sample goes to the ten largest clones.

Sample: blood. Receptors were obtained from an adult in good health.

The rearrangement joins TRBV25-1 to TRBJ1-2; 7 nucleotides line up with TRBD1. Germline CDR1 reads MGHDK; CDR2 reads SYGVNS. The CDR3 runs to 16 residues. V gave up 3 bases and J gave up 1 base; unmatched junction bases: 8. The CDR3 loop is CASSEGRDSLNYGYTF. CDR3 bases: TGTGCCAGCAGTGAGGGTCGGGACAGTCTTAACTATGGCTACACCTTC.

This clonotype was seen ten or more times. The J gene is TRBJ2-7, the V gene TRBV24-1; 7 bases line up with TRBD1. After removal of 3 bases from V and 9 bases from J, the junction contained 16 bases not matched to a gene. This CDR3 is built from 16 residues. From germline, CDR1 is KGHDR and CDR2 SFDVKD. CDR3 nucleotide sequence: TGTGCCACCAGTGATGCAGCCGGGACAGACATCGTTGGGCAGTACTTC. It specifies CATSDAAGTDIVGQYF.

This clonotype qualifies as medium-sized. V is TRBV10-3 and J is TRBJ2-3; the D is unclear. Trimming cost V 4 bases and J 4 bases, with 9 bases left between them. Looked up from germline, CDR1 is ENHRY and CDR2 is SYGVKD. CDR3 size: 13 residues. The CDR3 sequence: CAISASDPDTQYF. CDR3 DNA: TGTGCCATCAGTGCCTCGGACCCAGATACGCAGTATTTT.

This clonotype showed up many times. The chain links TRBV6-6 to TRBJ2-2; no clear D gene. Trimming removed 4 bases from V and 7 bases from J, with 4 bases in between. CDR1 is MNHNY and CDR2 is SVGAGI in the germline V gene (reference sequence). The CDR3 runs 11 residues. Here the CDR3 DNA reads TGTGCCAGCAGTTCGAACGGGGAGCTGTTTTTT. Protein product: CASSSNGELFF.

The sample holds many counts of this clonotype. The V gene is TRBV10-3, the J gene TRBJ1-5; 12 nucleotides match TRBD1. J gave up 9 bases and V 0 bases, and 15 bases lay outside the gene matches. Germline assignment: CDR1 ENHRY and CDR2 SYGVKD. The CDR3 runs to 19 residues. Written as DNA, the CDR3 is TGTGCCATCAGTGAGTCGAGGGGGACAGGGGGCTACGGAATAGGGCCCCAGCATTTT. Protein product: CAISESRGTGGYGIGPQHF.

This clonotype was picked up many times. The chain combines TRBV6-2 or TRBV6-3 with TRBJ1-2; a possible D gene is TRBD1 (5 bases). This CDR3 is built from 16 residues. The germline V and J ends were trimmed by 7 bases and 4 bases, with 22 bases remaining between them. The V gene's germline CDR1 is MNHEY and CDR2 SVGEGT. The CDR3 reads CASTQEGRNPFYGYTF. The CDR3 DNA sequence: TGTGCCAGCACCCAGGAGGGGCGCAATCCCTTCTATGGCTACACCTTC.

This clonotype has at least ten counts. The chain combines TRBV7-9 with TRBJ2-1; TRBD2 agrees at 10 bases. CDR1 is SEHNR and CDR2 is FQNEAQ in the germline V gene (reference sequence). The ends lost 6 bases at V and 5 bases at J; junction bases unmatched: 4. This CDR3 region has 14 residues. The CDR3 DNA reads as TGTGCCAGCAGGACTAGCGGGCCGAACAATGAGCAGTTCTTC. This sequence encodes CASRTSGPNNEQFF. The whole variable domain, remainder taken from reference TRBV7-9 and TRBJ2-1, is DTGVSQNPRHKITKRGQNVTFRCDPISEHNRLYWYRQTLGQGPEFLTYFQNEAQLEKSRLLSDRFSAERPKGSFSTLEIQRTEQGDSAMYLCASRTSGPNNEQFFGPGTRLTVL.

This clonotype was seen a handful of times. The chain couples TRBV28 to TRBJ1-2; D may be TRBD1 (5 bases). The CDR3 loop spans 19 amino acids. Germline lookup yields CDR1 MDHEN and CDR2 SYDVKM. The V and J ends lost 6 bases and 2 bases respectively, with 28 bases between them. The CDR3 coding sequence is TGTGCCAGCAGCCAGGGACGGCGACCCGGCAAGACGCTAAACTATGGCTACACCTTC. It is translated as CASSQGRRPGKTLNYGYTF.

This clonotype was counted many times. V and J are TRBV7-8 and TRBJ1-2; 10 bases line up with TRBD1. V lost 4 bases, J lost 8 bases, and 7 bases stayed unmatched. From germline, CDR1 is SGHVS and CDR2 FQNEAQ. The CDR3 consists of 14 residues. The CDR3 bases are TGTGCCAGCAGCTCCGGGACAGGGGCAGGAGGCTACACCTTC. This sequence encodes CASSSGTGAGGYTF.

By share, this clonotype counts as medium-sized. The rearrangement uses TRBV6-2 or TRBV6-3 and TRBJ2-1, with D uncertain. With 6 bases removed from V and 2 bases from J, the gap between germline ends came to 14 bases. The germline V gene encodes CDR1 MNHEY and CDR2 SVGEGT. The CDR3 is 15 residues long. Here the CDR3 reads CASSPSDDAYNEQFF. The DNA of the CDR3 is TGTGCCAGCAGCCCATCGGACGATGCCTACAATGAGCAGTTCTTC.

In its sample, this clonotype was seen many times. V is TRBV12-3 or TRBV12-4 and J is TRBJ1-2; possibly TRBD1 for D (5 bases). This CDR3 spans 16 amino acids. Trimming took off 3 bases at V and 8 bases at J, with 22 bases between the two ends. CDR3: CASSFTLGPQGGGYTF. Written as DNA, the CDR3 is TGTGCCAGCAGTTTCACCCTCGGGCCCCAGGGAGGGGGCTACACCTTC.

This clonotype was detected ten times or more. The gene calls are TRBV6-2 or TRBV6-3 and TRBJ1-5, with no clear D. Per the germline V gene, CDR1 is MNHEY and CDR2 is SVGEGT. The CDR3 consists of 17 residues. V gave up 0 bases and J gave up 3 bases, with 15 bases separating them. This CDR3 reads CASSYSSGESYNQPQHF. The CDR3 DNA reads TGTGCCAGCAGTTACTCCTCCGGGGAGTCTTACAATCAGCCCCAGCATTTT.

This clonotype is categorized as medium-sized. The chain employs TRBV5-4 and TRBJ2-3, with 7 nucleotides matching TRBD2. The germline CDR1 and CDR2 sequences are SGHNT and YYREEE (reference sequence). The V and J ends lost 2 bases and 2 bases, in that order; junction bases with no gene match: 5. The CDR3 totals 15 residues. Here the CDR3 reads CASSFPGTNTDTQYF. The CDR3 region has the DNA TGTGCCAGCAGCTTCCCTGGGACTAACACAGATACGCAGTATTTT. Drawing the rest from reference TRBV5-4 and TRBJ2-3, the complete variable domain is ETGVTQSPTHLIKTRGQQVTLRCSSQSGHNTVSWYQQALGQGPQFIFQYYREEENGRGNFPPRFSGLQFPNYSSELNVNALELDDSALYLCASSFPGTNTDTQYFGPGTRLTVL.

Only a few counts were recorded for this clonotype. V and J are TRBV14 and TRBJ2-3; 9 bases are shared with TRBD2. Trimming took 5 bases from V and 2 from J; bases not matched to a gene: 8. Per the germline V gene, CDR1 is SGHDN and CDR2 is FVKESK. CDR3 length equals 16 residues. In DNA form, the CDR3 reads TGTGCCAGCAGCTCTATAGCGGGAGTTCCCACAGATACGCAGTATTTT. Its protein product is CASSSIAGVPTDTQYF. Together with reference TRBV14 and TRBJ2-3, the CDR3 gives the full variable domain: EAGVTQFPSHSVIEKGQTVTLRCDPISGHDNLYWYRRVMGKEIKFLLHFVKESKQDESGMPNNRFLAERTGGTYSTLKVQPAELEDSGVYFCASSSIAGVPTDTQYFGPGTRLTVL.

There are many counts of this clonotype. This chain joins TRBV5-4 and TRBJ1-4; TRBD1 is a possible D gene (5 bases). V lost 0 bases to trimming and J lost 6 bases, with 9 bases between them. This CDR3 region has 14 residues. Germline lookup yields CDR1 SGHNT and CDR2 YYREEE (reference sequence). As DNA, the CDR3 is TGTGCCAGCAGCTTGGAGACAGCCGATGAAAAACTGTTTTTT. It yields the protein CASSLETADEKLFF. The full variable domain, completed using reference TRBV5-4 and TRBJ1-4, is ETGVTQSPTHLIKTRGQQVTLRCSSQSGHNTVSWYQQALGQGPQFIFQYYREEENGRGNFPPRFSGLQFPNYSSELNVNALELDDSALYLCASSLETADEKLFFGSGTQLSVL.

The table lists this clonotype with many counts. The chain links TRBV7-8 to TRBJ1-2; D is possibly TRBD1 (6 bases). The CDR3 runs to 15 residues. The ends were cut back, 5 bases at V and 3 bases at J, with 16 bases in the middle. Germline V lookup: CDR1 SGHVS, CDR2 FQNEAQ. The CDR3 sequence is CASSPQPGDDYGYTF. The DNA for the CDR3 is TGTGCCAGCAGCCCCCAGCCAGGGGACGACTATGGCTACACCTTC. Full variable domain (missing parts from reference TRBV7-8 and TRBJ1-2): GAGVSQSPRYKVAKRGQDVALRCDPISGHVSLFWYQQALGQGPEFLTYFQNEAQLDKSGLPSDRFFAERPEGSVSTLKIQRTQQEDSAVYLCASSPQPGDDYGYTFGSGTRLTVV.

This clonotype was recorded many times. The gene calls are TRBV29-1 and TRBJ2-2; D is unresolved. V gave up 6 bases and J gave up 3 bases, with 14 bases separating them. This CDR3 has 14 amino acids. Germline CDR1 reads SQVTM; CDR2 reads ANQGSEA. CDR3 amino acids: CSVADNRDTGELFF. DNA of the CDR3: TGCAGCGTCGCCGATAACAGAGACACCGGGGAGCTGTTTTTT.

By proportion, this clonotype is medium-sized. The chain uses TRBV18 and TRBJ1-3; 11 positions agree with TRBD1. V lost 6 bases to trimming and J lost 0 bases; unmatched junction nucleotides: 16. The CDR3 loop spans 20 amino acids. Germline V gene data show CDR1 as KGHSH and CDR2 as LQKENI. Written as DNA, the CDR3 is TGTGCCAGCTCTCCGGGGACAGGGGGGAATTATTACTCCTCTGGAAACACCATATATTTT. Protein sequence: CASSPGTGGNYYSSGNTIYF.

This rearrangement joins TRBV10-2 to TRBJ2-5; 11 positions agree with TRBD2. Trimming cost V 6 bases and J 1 base; bases outside gene matches: 1. The germline V gene encodes CDR1 WSHSY and CDR2 SAAADI. The CDR3 is 14 residues long. The CDR3 DNA follows: TGCGCCAGCAGACTAGCGGGGGCCCAAGAGACCCAGTACTTC. This encodes CASRLAGAQETQYF.

This clonotype is medium-sized within its sample. The chain uses TRBV7-2 and TRBJ2-1; D not certain. V was pared by 4 bases and J by 15 bases, with 22 bases between. Per germline, CDR1 SGHTA and CDR2 FQGNSA. The CDR3 consists of 14 residues. The CDR3 is CASSSTDQPVTRFF. In DNA, the CDR3 is TGTGCCAGCAGCTCTACCGACCAACCCGTTACCAGGTTCTTC.